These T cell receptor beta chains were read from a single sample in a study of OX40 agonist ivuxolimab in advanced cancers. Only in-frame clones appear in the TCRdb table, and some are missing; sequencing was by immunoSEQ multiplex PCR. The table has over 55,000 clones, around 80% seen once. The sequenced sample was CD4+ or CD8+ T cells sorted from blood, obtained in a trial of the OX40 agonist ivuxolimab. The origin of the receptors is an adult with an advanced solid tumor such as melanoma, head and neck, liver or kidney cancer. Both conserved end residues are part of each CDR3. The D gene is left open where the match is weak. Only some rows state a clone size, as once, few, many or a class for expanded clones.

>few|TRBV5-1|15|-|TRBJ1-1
CASRDQVNPRGEAFF
TGCGCCAGCAGGGACCAAGTAAATCCTCGGGGTGAAGCTTTCTTT
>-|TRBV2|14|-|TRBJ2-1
CASSVLGLAWEQFF
TGTGCCAGCAGTGTTCTGGGTTTGGCCTGGGAGCAGTTCTTC
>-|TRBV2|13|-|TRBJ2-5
CASSVRDRETQYF
TGTGCCAGCAGTGTCAGGGACCGGGAGACCCAGTACTTC
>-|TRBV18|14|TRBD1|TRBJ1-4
CASRTGQGNEKLFF
TGTGCCAGCCGGACGGGACAGGGGAATGAAAAACTGTTTTTT
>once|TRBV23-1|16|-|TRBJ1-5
CASSQSGGVSNQPQHF
TGCGCCAGCAGTCAATCAGGCGGGGTCAGCAATCAGCCCCAGCATTTT
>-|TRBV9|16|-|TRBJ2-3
CASSVSGGARADTQYF
TGTGCCAGCAGTGTAAGTGGGGGGGCCCGGGCAGATACGCAGTATTTT
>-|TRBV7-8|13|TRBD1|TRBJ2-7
CASSRDSSYEQYF
TGTGCCAGCAGCAGGGACAGCTCCTACGAGCAGTACTTC
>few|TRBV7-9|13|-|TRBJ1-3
CASSLEAQVSIYF
TGTGCCAGCAGCTTAGAGGCGCAAGTCTCCATATATTTT
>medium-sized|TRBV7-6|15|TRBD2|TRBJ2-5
CASSLWGTSRETQYF
TGTGCCAGCAGCTTATGGGGGACTAGCCGAGAGACCCAGTACTTC
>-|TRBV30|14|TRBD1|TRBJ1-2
CAWSEGQGVYGYTF
TGTGCCTGGAGTGAGGGACAGGGGGTGTATGGCTACACCTTC
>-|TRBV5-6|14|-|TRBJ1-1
CASSLDGRNTEAFF
TGTGCCAGCAGCTTGGACGGGAGGAACACTGAAGCTTTCTTT